The TCR beta chain under discussion was sequenced for a study of PD-L1 blockade in urothelial cancer. Study-wide background: About nine tenths of the roughly 30 patients comprised males who had bladder-origin urothelial cancer. A median blood sample held approximately 150,000 T cells and approximately 83,000 unique TCRs.

The time point here: pretreatment peripheral blood. Patients were diagnosed with urothelial carcinoma, either locally advanced or metastatic. Using immunoSEQ multiplex PCR, the repertoire was profiled, and TCRdb retains in-frame clones only, with some absent. The top ten clones hold more than 15% of a sample with roughly 50,000 clones, 65% to 90% of them seen once. This material consisted of PBMCs, taken around atezolizumab (anti-PD-L1) treatment. The receptor was derived from a man in his 70s with urothelial cancer.

DNA for the CDR3: TGTGCCATCAGTGAGATAGGGGGCGTAGGACTAGCGGGAGTCAATGAGCAGTTCTTC. Translated, it gives CAISEIGGVGLAGVNEQFF. The genes are TRBV10-3 and TRBJ2-1; TRBD2 aligns across 13 bases. The CDR3 sequence is 19 residues long. Unmatched junction bases numbered 13, after V lost 2 bases and J lost 6 bases. Germline CDR1 and CDR2: ENHRY and SYGVKD.